This TCR beta chain was observed in a study of long-term antiretroviral therapy in people with HIV. The V gene lost 4 bases and the J gene lost 4 bases, with 17 bases spanning the gap. CDR1 is SGHRS and CDR2 is YFSETQ in the germline V gene. The CDR3 is 15 residues long. The authors ran the immunoSEQ assay, v3.0, at survey level. Using immunoSEQ multiplex PCR, the repertoire was profiled, and TCRdb retains in-frame clones only, with some absent. This sample has roughly 23,000 clones, with about four fifths found just once. Sequencing used unsorted PBMCs, obtained 1.5 years after starting antiretroviral therapy. This sequence was found in a man younger than 45 with HIV. V usage is TRBV5-1 and J usage is TRBJ1-2; D is perhaps TRBD1 (5 bases). This CDR3 reads CASSPSSGDPYGYTF. DNA for the CDR3: TGCGCCAGCAGCCCAAGCTCGGGGGACCCCTATGGCTACACCTTC.